These T cell receptor beta chains were read from a single sample in a study of shared clonotypes between healthy human individuals. Some clones are missing from TCRdb's copy, which holds only in-frame ones; the method was immunoSEQ multiplex PCR. The sample has fewer than 2.5 million clones; approximately 93% are singletons. The sequenced sample consisted of naive CD4+ T cells from PBMCs. Receptors originate from a man younger than 35 in good health. Some clones in this sample may be carry-over from other donors' samples. The CDR3 runs from the conserved cysteine through the conserved F or W. The order of the fields is V gene, clone size, CDR3 protein. Only some rows state a clone size, as once, few, many or a class for expanded clones.

V gene: TRBV5-4
clone size: -
CDR3 protein: CASSSSQGKLFF

V gene: TRBV7-6
clone size: -
CDR3 protein: CASSRLPGGTGELFF

V gene: TRBV28
clone size: -
CDR3 protein: CASSAERGRETQYF

V gene: TRBV2
clone size: few
CDR3 protein: CASSEQETQYF

V gene: TRBV30
clone size: -
CDR3 protein: CAWSVGGRTQYF

V gene: TRBV14
clone size: few
CDR3 protein: CASSQDWDQPQHF

V gene: TRBV7-6
clone size: once
CDR3 protein: CASSFVGTGASEQYF

V gene: TRBV7-9
clone size: -
CDR3 protein: CASSLARRATTDTQYF

V gene: TRBV5-1
clone size: -
CDR3 protein: CASSSGTGQGYGYTF

V gene: TRBV30
clone size: -
CDR3 protein: CAWADRANSPLHF

V gene: TRBV18
clone size: -
CDR3 protein: CASSPPGTNYEQYF

V gene: TRBV5-1
clone size: -
CDR3 protein: CASSLLRPRNTEAFF

V gene: TRBV28
clone size: -
CDR3 protein: CASSLRAGLAFF

V gene: TRBV5-1
clone size: -
CDR3 protein: CASSLIVAGPYNEQFF

V gene: TRBV9
clone size: -
CDR3 protein: CASSVGVRDHSEKLFF

V gene: TRBV28
clone size: few
CDR3 protein: CASSLTGTGNQPQHF

V gene: TRBV6-5
clone size: -
CDR3 protein: CASSSGQGREQYF

V gene: TRBV10-2
clone size: -
CDR3 protein: CASRDRRDQPQHF

V gene: TRBV19
clone size: -
CDR3 protein: CASLNRVGNTEAFF

V gene: TRBV19
clone size: once
CDR3 protein: CASRGSERMAAEAFF

V gene: TRBV4-1
clone size: -
CDR3 protein: CASSRMQGVQETQYF

V gene: TRBV10-3
clone size: once
CDR3 protein: CAISDVFSSNSYNEQFF

V gene: TRBV28
clone size: -
CDR3 protein: CASIRGDRYNEQFF

V gene: TRBV14
clone size: -
CDR3 protein: CASSYKVRSYNEQFF

V gene: TRBV28
clone size: -
CDR3 protein: CASSREEQFF

V gene: TRBV28
clone size: few
CDR3 protein: CASSSQGANTEAFF

V gene: TRBV27
clone size: -
CDR3 protein: CASSRATVNTGELFF

V gene: TRBV7-6
clone size: -
CDR3 protein: CASSLGPYNLGQETQYF

V gene: TRBV19
clone size: -
CDR3 protein: CASSTMGTGTGGYEQYF

V gene: TRBV11-3
clone size: -
CDR3 protein: CASSNAVTGGRRETQYF

V gene: TRBV11-2
clone size: -
CDR3 protein: CASSLSHALEAFF

V gene: TRBV5-4
clone size: -
CDR3 protein: CASSAPTGGTEAFF

V gene: TRBV28
clone size: once
CDR3 protein: CASNGRDRALNSPLHF

V gene: TRBV28
clone size: -
CDR3 protein: CASSTRTVRAYEQYF

V gene: TRBV5-4
clone size: -
CDR3 protein: CASSPKGQGGNEQFF

V gene: TRBV5-4
clone size: few
CDR3 protein: CASSLAGGNQPQHF

V gene: TRBV28
clone size: -
CDR3 protein: CASSVGTVLTGGANVLTF

V gene: TRBV2
clone size: -
CDR3 protein: CASSEPNRGWSYEQYF

V gene: TRBV4-3
clone size: once
CDR3 protein: CASSQEERVLATQYF

V gene: TRBV5-1
clone size: -
CDR3 protein: CASSLRFEAFSTDTQYF

V gene: TRBV11-2
clone size: -
CDR3 protein: CASSPSAFYNEQFF

V gene: TRBV11-3
clone size: -
CDR3 protein: CASSLGAGQETQYF